The rows below give T cell receptor beta chains drawn from one sample of a study of blood T cell repertoires in COVID-19. Clones were read by immunoSEQ multiplex PCR, and TCRdb kept only the in-frame ones, dropping some. The sample includes over 100,000 clones, around nine tenths of them seen just once. The sequenced material came from peripheral blood. The receptors derive from a man aged 60-69 years with COVID-19, enrolled during active disease. CDR3s include the opening cysteine and the closing phenylalanine or tryptophan. The order of the fields is J gene, clone size, V gene, CDR3 protein. Size tells how often a clone was seen (once, few, many) or the class of an expanded clone, and some rows leave it out.

J gene: TRBJ2-2
clone size: -
V gene: TRBV5-1
CDR3 protein: CASSLGANTGELFF

J gene: TRBJ1-2
clone size: once
V gene: TRBV30
CDR3 protein: CASRRFNYGYTF

J gene: TRBJ2-1
clone size: -
V gene: TRBV27
CDR3 protein: CASTPRGLAVYNEQFF

J gene: TRBJ2-1
clone size: -
V gene: TRBV15
CDR3 protein: CATSRDSGNEQFF

J gene: TRBJ1-6
clone size: -
V gene: TRBV3-1/TRBV3-2
CDR3 protein: CASSQESGSPLHF

J gene: TRBJ2-1
clone size: -
V gene: TRBV12-5
CDR3 protein: CASGLSSDEQFF

J gene: TRBJ1-2
clone size: once
V gene: TRBV19
CDR3 protein: CASSFTGSGYTF

J gene: TRBJ2-1
clone size: -
V gene: TRBV9
CDR3 protein: CASSARGQGAHGEQFF

J gene: TRBJ1-1
clone size: -
V gene: TRBV28
CDR3 protein: CASSLGHKSTEAFF

J gene: TRBJ1-1
clone size: -
V gene: TRBV5-1
CDR3 protein: CASSSRDRAYEAFF

J gene: TRBJ1-6
clone size: -
V gene: TRBV19
CDR3 protein: CATQTGGRNSPLHF

J gene: TRBJ1-4
clone size: -
V gene: TRBV6-5
CDR3 protein: CASIGWDEKLFF

J gene: TRBJ2-7
clone size: -
V gene: TRBV28
CDR3 protein: CASSSRTSGGGEQYF

J gene: TRBJ1-4
clone size: -
V gene: TRBV7-9
CDR3 protein: CASRHGTVDEKLFF

J gene: TRBJ1-2
clone size: -
V gene: TRBV27
CDR3 protein: CASSLRGIYGYTF

J gene: TRBJ1-2
clone size: -
V gene: TRBV5-4
CDR3 protein: CASSHVGRGPSYGYTF

J gene: TRBJ1-2
clone size: -
V gene: TRBV5-4
CDR3 protein: CASSPVSGSRIYGYTF

J gene: TRBJ1-6
clone size: -
V gene: TRBV6-5
CDR3 protein: CASSYAGGSVFSPLHF

J gene: TRBJ1-3
clone size: -
V gene: TRBV18
CDR3 protein: CASSPQGQGRNTIYF

J gene: TRBJ1-2
clone size: -
V gene: TRBV7-9
CDR3 protein: CASSSRDRTGGLWSYTF

J gene: TRBJ1-3
clone size: -
V gene: TRBV18
CDR3 protein: CASSPVAGTGENTIYF

J gene: TRBJ1-2
clone size: -
V gene: TRBV5-1
CDR3 protein: CASSLGTGFGYTF

J gene: TRBJ1-3
clone size: -
V gene: TRBV2
CDR3 protein: CASRDTGPSGNTIYF

J gene: TRBJ1-4
clone size: -
V gene: TRBV19
CDR3 protein: CAVRGGVNNEKLFF

J gene: TRBJ2-7
clone size: -
V gene: TRBV18
CDR3 protein: CASSTGQGIIEQYF

J gene: TRBJ1-3
clone size: -
V gene: TRBV6-5
CDR3 protein: CASSSRETGSGNTIYF

J gene: TRBJ2-5
clone size: once
V gene: TRBV12-3/TRBV12-4
CDR3 protein: CASTPGGRETQYF

J gene: TRBJ2-5
clone size: few
V gene: TRBV2
CDR3 protein: CASREETFGETQYF

J gene: TRBJ1-2
clone size: -
V gene: TRBV3-1/TRBV3-2
CDR3 protein: CASSQISRRAYGYTF

J gene: TRBJ1-1
clone size: once
V gene: TRBV5-4
CDR3 protein: CASSRWDTRVGTEAFF

J gene: TRBJ2-2
clone size: -
V gene: TRBV29-1
CDR3 protein: CSGQENTGELFF